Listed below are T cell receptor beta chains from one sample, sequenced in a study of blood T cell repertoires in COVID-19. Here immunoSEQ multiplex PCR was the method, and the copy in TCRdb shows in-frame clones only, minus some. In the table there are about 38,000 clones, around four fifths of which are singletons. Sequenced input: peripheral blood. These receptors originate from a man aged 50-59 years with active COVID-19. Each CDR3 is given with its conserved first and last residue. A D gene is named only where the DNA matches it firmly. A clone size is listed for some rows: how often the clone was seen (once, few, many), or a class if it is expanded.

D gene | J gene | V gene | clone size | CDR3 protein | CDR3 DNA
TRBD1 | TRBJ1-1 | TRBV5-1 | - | CASSWRGQQNTEAFF | TGCGCCAGCAGCTGGCGGGGACAGCAGAACACTGAAGCTTTCTTT
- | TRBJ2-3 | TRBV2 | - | CASSVAGGQYF | TGTGCCAGCAGTGTCGCGGGTGGGCAGTATTTT
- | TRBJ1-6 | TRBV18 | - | CASSPPAGPNSPLHF | TGTGCCAGCTCACCCCCGGCAGGTCCTAATTCACCCCTCCACTTT
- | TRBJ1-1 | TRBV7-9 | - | CASSRQANTEAFF | TGTGCCAGCAGCAGACAGGCGAACACTGAAGCTTTCTTT
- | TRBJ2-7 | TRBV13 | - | CASSSGQTISYEQYF | TGTGCCAGCAGCTCCGGACAGACCATCTCCTACGAGCAGTACTTC
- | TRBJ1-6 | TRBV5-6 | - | CASSLDPSDNSPLHF | TGTGCCAGCAGCTTGGACCCCAGTGATAATTCACCCCTCCACTTT
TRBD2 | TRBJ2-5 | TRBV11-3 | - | CASSFRTTSGGAVETQYF | TGTGCCAGCAGCTTTAGGACGACTAGCGGGGGGGCCGTAGAGACCCAGTACTTC
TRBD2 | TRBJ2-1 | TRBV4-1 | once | CASSRGVSGGRDEQFF | TGCGCCAGCAGCCGGGGGGTTAGCGGGGGACGGGATGAGCAGTTCTTC
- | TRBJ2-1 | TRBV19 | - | CASLQYNEQFF | TGTGCCAGCCTTCAGTACAATGAGCAGTTCTTC
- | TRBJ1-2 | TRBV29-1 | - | CSVGQLYGYTF | TGCAGCGTTGGACAGCTCTATGGCTACACCTTC
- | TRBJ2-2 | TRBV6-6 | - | CASRIDGANTGELFF | TGTGCCAGCCGTATCGACGGGGCGAACACCGGGGAGCTGTTTTTT
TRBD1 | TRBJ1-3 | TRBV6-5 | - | CASRTGGQGNTIYF | TGTGCCAGCAGGACAGGGGGCCAGGGAAACACCATATATTTT
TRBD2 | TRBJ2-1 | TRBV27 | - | CASSLPGLAGTYNEQFF | TGTGCCAGCAGTTTACCCGGACTAGCGGGTACCTACAATGAGCAGTTCTTC
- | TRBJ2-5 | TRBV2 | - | CASSVRETQYF | TGTGCCAGCAGTGTACGGGAGACCCAGTACTTC
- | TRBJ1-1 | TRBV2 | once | CASSRGQMNTEAFF | TGTGCCAGCAGTAGGGGACAAATGAACACTGAAGCTTTCTTT
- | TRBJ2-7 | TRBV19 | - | CASSIQDTYEQYF | TGTGCCAGTAGTATCCAGGACACTTACGAGCAGTACTTC
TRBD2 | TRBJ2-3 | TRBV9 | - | CASSVGSGGAGDTQYF | TGTGCCAGCAGCGTAGGAAGCGGGGGGGCCGGAGATACGCAGTATTTT
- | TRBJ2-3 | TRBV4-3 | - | CASSQEVGTALLPDTQYF | TGCGCCAGCAGCCAAGAGGTGGGGACTGCCCTACTACCTGATACGCAGTATTTT
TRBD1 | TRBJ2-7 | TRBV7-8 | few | CASSLAPGQATGDANF | TGTGCCAGCAGCTTAGCGCCGGGACAGGCCACGGGGGACGCGAACTTC
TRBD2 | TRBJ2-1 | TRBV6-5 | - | CASSYSGGPEDNEQFF | TGTGCCAGCAGTTATAGCGGGGGGCCGGAGGACAATGAGCAGTTCTTC
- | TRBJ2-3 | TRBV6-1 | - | CASSEVGRTRPDTQYF | TGTGCCAGCAGTGAAGTAGGCAGGACAAGACCGGATACGCAGTATTTT
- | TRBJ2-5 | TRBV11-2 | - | CASSFGLKETQYF | TGTGCCAGCAGCTTTGGTCTAAAAGAGACCCAGTACTTC
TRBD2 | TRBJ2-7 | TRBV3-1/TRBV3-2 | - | CASSQGGLVYEQYF | TGTGCCAGCAGCCAAGGGGGACTAGTGTACGAGCAGTACTTC
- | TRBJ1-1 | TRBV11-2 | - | CASSLADREAFF | TGTGCCAGCAGCTTAGCCGACAGGGAAGCTTTCTTT
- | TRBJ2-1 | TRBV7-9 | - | CASSLRGGQEFF | TGTGCCAGCAGCTTAAGGGGGGGCCAGGAGTTCTTC
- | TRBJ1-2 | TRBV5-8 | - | CASSLSGIAF | TGTGCCAGCAGCTTGTCGGGGATAGCCTTC
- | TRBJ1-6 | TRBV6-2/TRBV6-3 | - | CASSYDRRNSPLHF | TGTGCCAGCAGTTACGACAGGAGGAATTCACCCCTCCACTTT
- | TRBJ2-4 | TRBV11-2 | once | CASSSSIAKNIQYF | TGTGCCAGCAGCTCCAGTATAGCCAAAAACATTCAGTACTTC
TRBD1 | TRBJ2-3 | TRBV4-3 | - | CASSLNPGGGSDTQYF | TGCGCCAGCAGCCTAAATCCAGGGGGTGGGTCAGATACGCAGTATTTT
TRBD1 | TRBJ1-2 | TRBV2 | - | CASRLGQSVYGYTF | TGTGCCAGCAGACTGGGACAGTCTGTCTATGGCTACACCTTC
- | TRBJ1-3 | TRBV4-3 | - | CASSRRSSGNTIYF | TGCGCCAGCAGCCGGAGGAGTTCTGGAAACACCATATATTTT
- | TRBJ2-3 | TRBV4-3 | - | CASSQDRARSISTDTQYF | TGCGCCAGCAGCCAAGATCGAGCCCGGAGCATCAGCACAGATACGCAGTATTTT
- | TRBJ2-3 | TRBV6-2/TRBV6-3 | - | CASSYGLHTQYF | TGTGCCAGCAGTTACGGGCTACATACGCAGTATTTT
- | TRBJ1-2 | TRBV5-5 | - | CASSWGGDPNYGYTF | TGTGCCAGCAGCTGGGGAGGAGATCCAAATTATGGCTACACCTTC
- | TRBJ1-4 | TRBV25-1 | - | CASSDPGVTNEKLFF | TGTGCCAGCAGTGACCCAGGGGTCACTAATGAAAAACTGTTTTTT
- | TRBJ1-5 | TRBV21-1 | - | CASREMTGESNQPQHF | TGTGCCAGCAGAGAGATGACAGGGGAATCCAATCAGCCCCAGCATTTT
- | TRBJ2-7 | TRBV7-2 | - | CASSLNRQGYEQYF | TGTGCCAGCAGCCTAAATCGGCAGGGCTACGAGCAGTACTTC
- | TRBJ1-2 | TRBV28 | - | CASSSLGRGYGYTF | TGTGCCAGCAGCTCCTTAGGAAGGGGCTATGGCTACACCTTC
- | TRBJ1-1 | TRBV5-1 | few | CASSTPGVTEAFF | TGCGCCAGCAGTACCCCAGGGGTGACTGAAGCTTTCTTT
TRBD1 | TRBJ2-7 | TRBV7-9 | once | CASSSIWDTQGQSPYEQYF | TGTGCCAGCAGCTCCATCTGGGATACACAGGGACAGAGCCCTTACGAGCAGTACTTC
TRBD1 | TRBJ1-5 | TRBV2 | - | CASSEGGQGGQPQHF | TGTGCCAGCAGTGAAGGGGGACAGGGTGGGCAGCCCCAGCATTTT
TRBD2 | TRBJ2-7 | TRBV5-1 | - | CASAELSGSSYEQYF | TGCGCCAGCGCCGAGCTCAGCGGGAGCTCCTACGAGCAGTACTTC
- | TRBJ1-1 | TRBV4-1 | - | CASSQDSYEAFF | TGCGCCAGCAGCCAAGATTCGTATGAAGCTTTCTTT